This T cell receptor beta chain was identified during a study of blood T cell repertoires in COVID-19. Looking at the study overall: The United States, Italy and Spain provided the acute and convalescent COVID-19 samples.

Here immunoSEQ multiplex PCR was the method, and the copy in TCRdb shows in-frame clones only, minus some. The sample lists about 200,000 clones; 70% to 85% were seen once. The receptor was derived from a human donor with acute or convalescent COVID-19. The donor label of this sample is uncertain. The source material was peripheral blood.

The CDR3 DNA follows: TGTGCCAGCAGCCAAGATCAGAATAGCGGGGCCTACAATGAGCAGTTCTTC. Protein product: CASSQDQNSGAYNEQFF. The chain uses TRBV4-2 and TRBJ2-1; 8 nucleotides agree with TRBD2. The germline V gene has CDR1 LGHNA and CDR2 YNFKEQ. V lost 0 bases, J lost 2 bases, and 6 bases stayed unmatched. This CDR3 comprises 17 residues.